This record concerns one T cell receptor (beta chain) sequence. The CDR3 totals 16 residues. The V gene's germline CDR1 is DFQATT and CDR2 SNEGSKA (reference sequence). The V end was cut by 0 bases, the J end by 2 bases, with 16 bases between. These data come from a study of CD8 T cells in Susac syndrome. The authors sequenced TCR beta from blood CD8+ and CD4+ T cells. RNA was extracted with the RNeasy kit, and a quantity of about 0.45 to 1 ug was reverse transcribed using random hexamers. TCRdb redid the calling of the immunoSEQ multiplex PCR reads with MiXCR, one entry per CDR3 protein. The repertoire holds 170,000 or so distinct CDR3 sequences, with roughly 94% as singletons.

The sequence came from a human donor with Susac syndrome. The V gene is TRBV20-1, the J gene TRBJ1-2; possibly TRBD1 for D (6 bases). The sequencing input was CD4+ T cells from PBMCs. CDR3 nucleotides: TGCAGTGCTAGAGATCCCCCCCGACAGGCCAACTATGGCTACACCTTC. Amino acid sequence: CSARDPPRQANYGYTF.